This T cell receptor beta chain was identified in a study of T cells after yellow fever vaccination. Overall study findings and caveats: Secondary responses were weaker yet peaked faster, day 5 versus 15.

TCRdb re-analysed the 5' RACE reads in MiXCR, keeping a single row per CDR3 protein. The sample consists of 550,000 or so distinct CDR3 sequences, 15% to 20% of them appearing once. This clonotype was recorded a few times. Its antigen is not identified. The junction had 1 base not matched to a gene; V was cut back by 0 bases and J by 5 bases. The germline V gene encodes CDR1 MNHEY and CDR2 SMNVEV (reference sequence). The CDR3 spans 14 residues. The sample in question was PBMCs, obtained 15 days after the yellow fever booster vaccination. This chain joins TRBV27 and TRBJ2-3; TRBD1 agrees at 8 bases. This receptor was identified in a man between 25 and 39 years old who received the YFV17D yellow fever vaccine. The CDR3 DNA sequence: TGTGCCAGCAGTTTATCACAGGGGGTAGATACGCAGTATTTT. This encodes CASSLSQGVDTQYF.